The clone carrying this T cell receptor (beta chain) was seen a few times. The CDR3 consists of 14 residues. V lost 4 bases to trimming and J lost 7 bases, with 17 bases between them. Germline V gene data show CDR1 as SGHTA and CDR2 as FQGNSA. The sample's time point: patch test 3, about 24 weeks after DPC sensitization. Treatment in this sample: therapeutic diphenylcyclopropenone sensitization with weekly scalp DPC. In every case, blood was obtained before the patch test was applied. Researchers extracted total RNA from unfractionated whole blood. These data originate in a study of human T cells and chemical hapten exposure. TCRdb independently ran MiXCR on the RACE reads; one entry per CDR3 protein. This sample carries around 110,000 distinct CDR3 sequences, approximately 11% of them seen once, and the ten largest clones take 2% to 2.5%.

The TCR comes from a woman aged 50 to 65 with alopecia areata. Some clones in this sample may be carry-over from other donors' samples. The rearrangement links TRBV7-2 to TRBJ2-7, with a weak D call TRBD1 (6 bases). The specimen comprised whole blood, sampled in connection with sensitization to the hapten diphenylcyclopropenone (DPC). The CDR3 sequence: CASSSTPGVGEQYF. The CDR3 DNA sequence: TGTGCCAGCAGCTCAACCCCAGGGGTTGGGGAGCAGTACTTC.